One TCR beta chain is described in this entry. Which antigen it targets is not known. No base quality information exists; no much larger clone differs at one position. The data stem from a study of CD8 T cells in ankylosing spondylitis (dated by TCRdb to the late 2010s). Concerning the study at large: T cell receptor beta repertoires were profiled in healthy donors and ankylosing spondylitis patients so that disease-linked TCR variants could be found. Samples of peripheral blood were taken, and for ankylosing spondylitis patients, synovial fluid was collected as well. The full study cohort was made up of 20 to 25 ankylosing spondylitis patients and 108 healthy donors.

The sequencer was an Illumina HiSeq 2500. Quantitative 5'-RACE with molecular barcodes was the method used to prepare the TCR beta libraries. Per the authors' processing: Disease-linked TCR variants were identified with a new computational method built on a probabilistic model of VDJ rearrangement. Using fastp trimming at Q25 and MiXCR clonotype assembly, TCRdb reanalyzed the public sequencing data and kept in-frame beta chains. For every CDR3 protein sequence, its rows merge into one entry that carries the most common genes and DNA. None of the V and J calls come from the authors' own analysis; TCRdb made them. This sample comprises 470,000 or so distinct CDR3 sequences, more than 25% of them detected only once. The ten largest clonotypes hold under 0.9% of the sample. Beyond this particular receptor, the publication reports: The disease-linked clones were reported as significantly enriched in matched synovial fluid samples from ankylosing spondylitis patients. A TCR beta motif of 8 or 9 highly homologous amino acid variants appeared characteristic of blood from ankylosing spondylitis patients. The disease-linked clones showed a CD8+ phenotype and occurred at relatively low frequencies in peripheral blood. Some of the motif variants had been reported before in the synovial fluid and blood of reactive arthritis patients, a finding that suggests common disease-initiation mechanisms.

Its CDR3 holds 15 amino acids, cysteine through phenylalanine. CDR3 DNA is the only sequence kept; it has 45 bases, read in frame from the first base. V is shortened by 5 bases, J by 5 bases, and the region joining them spans 16 bases. The sample taken for sequencing was blood, either unsorted or a sorted T cell fraction (not recorded which). The rearrangement combines TRBV12-3 or TRBV12-4 with TRBJ2-1; the D gene identity is not certain. The origin of this receptor is a male donor with ankylosing spondylitis. The nucleotide sequence reads TGTGCCAGCAGTGCGAATGTGGATTTCGACAATGAGCAGTTCTTC. Its amino acids are CASSANVDFDNEQFF.